A selection of T cell receptor beta chains follows, all from one sample in a study of identical twins. From the 5' RACE reads, TCRdb called clonotypes with MiXCR, one entry per CDR3 protein. The data hold about 660,000 distinct CDR3 sequences, with around 8.3% observed a single time. The data also belong to a second study, concerning yellow fever vaccine responses in identical twins.

The sequenced sample consisted of PBMCs. The origin of the receptors is a woman aged 18-29 years in good health. Both conserved end residues are part of each CDR3. D genes are given only for firm matches. Clone size, where shown, is once, few, many, or a class for clones that have expanded.

size: many; V: TRBV20-1; J: TRBJ2-3; D: NA; DNA: TGCAGTGCTCCCTCACAACAGGGAGGTAGCACAGATACGCAGTATTTT; CDR3: CSAPSQQGGSTDTQYF
size: NA; V: TRBV7-9; J: TRBJ1-1; D: TRBD1; DNA: TGTGCCAGCAGCTTGGGACAGGGTGTGAACACTGAAGCTTTCTTT; CDR3: CASSLGQGVNTEAFF
size: few; V: TRBV16; J: TRBJ1-1; D: NA; DNA: TGTGCCAGCAGCCCAGGACCGCCAGTGAACACTGAAGCTTTCTTT; CDR3: CASSPGPPVNTEAFF
size: many; V: TRBV5-6; J: TRBJ2-7; D: NA; DNA: TGTGCCAGCAGCTCCTCGGGAAGCACCTACGAGCAGTACTTC; CDR3: CASSSSGSTYEQYF
size: many; V: TRBV2; J: TRBJ2-3; D: NA; DNA: TGTGCCAGCAGTGAAGCTTTAGGCGGAATGGTTACGCAGTATTTT; CDR3: CASSEALGGMVTQYF
size: few; V: TRBV6-2/TRBV6-3; J: TRBJ2-7; D: TRBD1; DNA: TGTGCCAGCAGTTACTCGAAGGACAGGGGTTACGAGCAGTACTTC; CDR3: CASSYSKDRGYEQYF
size: many; V: TRBV6-1; J: TRBJ1-5; D: NA; DNA: TGTGCCAGCAGAAACACGAATCAGCCCCAGCATTTT; CDR3: CASRNTNQPQHF
size: few; V: TRBV2; J: TRBJ2-7; D: NA; DNA: TGTGCCAGCAGTGATGGATCGAGGTTCGGTCTTGCCTACGAGCAGTACTTC; CDR3: CASSDGSRFGLAYEQYF
size: many; V: TRBV20-1; J: TRBJ2-3; D: NA; DNA: TGCAGTGCTAGTTTCGGCAGTGCCACAGATACGCAGTATTTT; CDR3: CSASFGSATDTQYF
size: few; V: TRBV7-9; J: TRBJ2-2; D: NA; DNA: TGTGCCAGCAGCCCTCACGCGAACACCGGGGAGCTGTTTTTT; CDR3: CASSPHANTGELFF
size: many; V: TRBV18; J: TRBJ2-7; D: NA; DNA: TGTGCCAGCTCACCCCGCTTAGCCTACGAGCAGTACTTC; CDR3: CASSPRLAYEQYF
size: many; V: TRBV24-1; J: TRBJ1-5; D: TRBD1; DNA: TGTGCCACCAGTGATGACCGGACAGGGCTACAGCCCCAGCATTTT; CDR3: CATSDDRTGLQPQHF
size: NA; V: TRBV11-2; J: TRBJ2-5; D: NA; DNA: TGTGCCAGCAGCTACGGACAGACGGAGACCCAGTACTTC; CDR3: CASSYGQTETQYF
size: few; V: TRBV28; J: TRBJ2-7; D: TRBD1; DNA: TGTGCCAGCAGCATATGGGACAGGAGTTACGAGCAGTACTTC; CDR3: CASSIWDRSYEQYF
size: many; V: TRBV12-3/TRBV12-4; J: TRBJ2-6; D: TRBD1; DNA: TGTGCCAGCAGTCCCAGCCCGGGACAGGGGGCCGGAAGGGCCAACGTCCTGACTTTC; CDR3: CASSPSPGQGAGRANVLTF
size: few; V: TRBV12-3/TRBV12-4; J: TRBJ1-1; D: NA; DNA: TGTGCCAGCAGAGCCCCGTGGGGCGAAACTAACACTGAAGCTTTCTTT; CDR3: CASRAPWGETNTEAFF
size: many; V: TRBV12-3/TRBV12-4; J: TRBJ1-5; D: TRBD1; DNA: TGTGCCAGCAGTGGGACAGGGGCTAGCAATCAGCCCCAGCATTTT; CDR3: CASSGTGASNQPQHF
size: NA; V: TRBV4-3; J: TRBJ2-7; D: TRBD2; DNA: TGCGCCAGCAGCCAAGTAGCGGGAGGAGGTTACGAGCAGTACTTC; CDR3: CASSQVAGGGYEQYF
size: few; V: TRBV12-3/TRBV12-4; J: TRBJ1-4; D: NA; DNA: TGTGCCAGCAGTTCACCACAGGGTTTTTCCGAAAAACTGTTTTTT; CDR3: CASSSPQGFSEKLFF
size: NA; V: TRBV30; J: TRBJ2-2; D: NA; DNA: TGTGCCTGGAGTCCCCACCCTCCCGGGGAGCTGTTTTTT; CDR3: CAWSPHPPGELFF
size: few; V: TRBV15; J: TRBJ2-5; D: TRBD2; DNA: TGTGCCACCAGCAGAGATATCGGGGGGTCCCAAGAGACCCAGTACTTC; CDR3: CATSRDIGGSQETQYF
size: few; V: TRBV12-3/TRBV12-4; J: TRBJ2-7; D: TRBD1; DNA: TGTGCCAGCACCCTTACAGGGGCAGGACACGAGCAGTACTTC; CDR3: CASTLTGAGHEQYF